What follows are 22 T cell receptor beta chains derived from one specimen sequenced in a study of blood T cell repertoires in COVID-19 (TCRdb year 2020). Library preparation was by the immunoSEQ multiplex PCR assay. Drawn from immuneACCESS, this table holds only the in-frame rearrangements with V and J called that TCRdb kept. Clones are partly lost; checked studies trace under half to an unresolved V gene and leave the rest unexplained. Recorded for this sample are about 210,000 clones; about four fifths of them occurred a single time. Under 3% of the sample lies in the top ten. The sequencing input was peripheral blood. The source of these receptors is a man between 45 and 60 years old with active or convalescent COVID-19.

CDR3 DNA: TGTGCCAGCAGCGTAGGTGATAGCAGATATTACGAGCAGTACTTC. Translated: CASSVGDSRYYEQYF. The V gene is TRBV9, the J gene TRBJ2-7; D gene ambiguous. The CDR3 runs 15 residues. CDR1 is SGDLS, CDR2 YYNGEE, per germline. V was pared by 0 bases and J by 4 bases, with 14 bases between.

V is TRBV7-3 and J is TRBJ1-1, with 7 bases identical to TRBD1. The CDR3 is made up of 15 amino acids. Trimming at V came to 5 bases and at J to 1 base, leaving 7 bases not matched to a gene. In germline, CDR1 is SGHTA, CDR2 FQGTGA. The chain's CDR3 is CASSLTGAQNTEAFF. The CDR3 DNA is TGTGCCAGCAGCCTCACAGGGGCCCAGAACACTGAAGCTTTCTTT.

The chain links TRBV6-6 to TRBJ2-5; weak D call: TRBD1 (5 bases). Between the trimmed V and J ends, which lost 6 bases and 3 bases, there was a span of 17 bases. The germline gives CDR1 MNHNY, CDR2 SVGAGI (reference sequence). The CDR3 covers 15 residues. The CDR3 protein is CASRLTGVAEETQYF. In DNA form, the CDR3 reads TGTGCCAGCAGGCTAACAGGTGTTGCTGAAGAGACCCAGTACTTC.

This rearrangement joins TRBV7-8 to TRBJ1-5, with a weak D call TRBD1 (6 bases). Germline V lookup: CDR1 SGHVS, CDR2 FQNEAQ. The CDR3 is 17 residues long. Trimming pared 5 bases from V and 0 bases from J, leaving 17 bases between. In DNA form, the CDR3 reads TGTGCCAGCAGCCCCGGGGGGGCGGGAAATAGCAATCAGCCCCAGCATTTT. This codes for CASSPGGAGNSNQPQHF.

The rearrangement joins TRBV5-1 to TRBJ1-2; no firm D call. The length of the CDR3 is 14 residues. The V and J ends lost 1 base and 3 bases respectively, with 10 bases between them. Germline-derived CDR1 and CDR2 are SGHRS and YFSETQ. CDR3 nucleotide sequence: TGCGCCAGCAGCTTGCAAGTGGCCGACTATGGCTACACCTTC. This sequence encodes CASSLQVADYGYTF.

The genes are TRBV28 and TRBJ1-2, with a weak D call TRBD1 (6 bases). CDR1 MDHEN and CDR2 SYDVKM come from the germline V gene. Trimming shortened V by 6 bases and J by 2 bases, and 16 bases separated the two germline ends. This CDR3 comprises 15 residues. CDR3 nucleotides: TGTGCCAGCAGGGCCACTGCAGGGGACAACTATGGCTACACCTTC. It encodes CASRATAGDNYGYTF.

The chain combines TRBV3-1 (or the pseudogene TRBV3-2) with TRBJ2-3; possibly TRBD1 for D (6 bases). Germline CDR1 LGHDT, CDR2 YNNKEL (reference sequence). Deletions cut 0 bases from V and 8 bases from J, with 15 bases between. This CDR3 has 15 residues. The CDR3, as DNA: TGTGCCAGCAGCCAAGAGCGCAGGGGATTTAGTACGCAGTATTTT. Its protein product is CASSQERRGFSTQYF.

V usage is TRBV4-1 and J usage is TRBJ2-1; TRBD2 matches 8 bases. There are 17 residues in the CDR3. V shed 0 bases, J shed 7 bases, and the junction held 11 bases outside the gene matches. The V gene's germline CDR1 is MGHRA and CDR2 YSYEKL. CDR3 nucleotide sequence: TGCGCCAGCAGCCAAGATGTCCCGGGAGGGCTGATTAATGAGCAGTTCTTC. Translating gives CASSQDVPGGLINEQFF.

V is TRBV7-9 and J is TRBJ1-2; D is uncertain. Looked up from germline, CDR1 is SEHNR and CDR2 is FQNEAQ (reference sequence). V was pared by 0 bases and J by 4 bases, with 6 bases between. The CDR3 loop spans 13 amino acids. CDR3 sequence (DNA): TGTGCCAGCAGCTTAGCGGCCCTCTATGGCTACACCTTC. It codes for CASSLAALYGYTF.

J is TRBJ1-1 and V is TRBV25-1; D remains ambiguous. Trimming left V 4 bases short and J 8 bases short, with 23 bases between. Germline CDR1 and CDR2: MGHDK and SYGVNS. CDR3 length equals 16 residues. The CDR3 coding sequence is TGTGCCAGCAGTGGGGCTCCGGGCCTCCTCGGACTAGAAGCTTTCTTT. As protein: CASSGAPGLLGLEAFF.

The chain uses TRBV28 and TRBJ2-6; 7 bases map to TRBD2. V was pared by 5 bases and J by 4 bases, with 14 bases of the junction left unmatched. Looked up from germline, CDR1 is MDHEN and CDR2 is SYDVKM. This CDR3 has 18 residues. The CDR3 region has the DNA TGTGCCAGCAGTCCGACGGGACTATTGTCGAGCGGGGCCAACGTCCTGACTTTC. Residues: CASSPTGLLSSGANVLTF.

The CDR3 spells CASSEQGRNSPLHF. CDR3 coding DNA: TGTGCCAGCAGTGAACAGGGCAGGAATTCACCCCTCCACTTT. The rearrangement joins TRBV2 to TRBJ1-6; D is possibly TRBD1 (5 bases). CDR1 and CDR2 (germline): SNHLY, FYNNEI. Deletions cut 2 bases from V and 7 bases from J, with 9 bases between. The CDR3 covers 14 residues.

The CDR3 DNA sequence: TGTGCCAGCAGCGTCGGACAGGGGCCTTCTATGGCCTATGGCTACACCTTC. It translates to CASSVGQGPSMAYGYTF. The rearrangement uses TRBV9 and TRBJ1-2; TRBD1 aligns across 9 bases. This CDR3 is 17 amino acids long. Losses at the gene ends were 2 bases for V and 4 bases for J; bases not matched to a gene: 12. CDR1 and CDR2 (germline): SGDLS, YYNGEE.

The rearrangement uses TRBV5-5 and TRBJ1-1; 9 nucleotides match TRBD1. Germline CDR1 and CDR2: SGHKS and YYEKEE (reference sequence). This CDR3 spans 14 amino acids. With 4 bases clipped from V and 6 bases from J, the junction kept 7 bases outside the gene matches. The CDR3, as DNA: TGTGCCAGCAGCCCATGGGACAGGGTTTCTGAAGCTTTCTTT. Translating gives CASSPWDRVSEAFF.

The chain employs TRBV10-3 and TRBJ1-6, with D hard to call. This CDR3 is built from 13 residues. Deletions cut 5 bases from V and 10 bases from J, with 12 bases between. CDR1 and CDR2 from the germline V gene are ENHRY and SYGVKD. The CDR3 DNA sequence: TGTGCCATCAGTTTGGGTGTGGAGTCACCCCTCCACTTT. As protein: CAISLGVESPLHF.

This rearrangement joins TRBV7-8 to TRBJ2-7; TRBD1 agrees at 8 bases. The CDR3 has 13 residues. J was trimmed by 6 bases and V by 5 bases; bases with no gene match: 6. In germline, CDR1 is SGHVS, CDR2 FQNEAQ. CDR3 in amino acids: CASSPNRGFEQYF. Written as DNA, the CDR3 is TGTGCCAGCAGCCCCAACAGGGGGTTCGAGCAGTACTTC.

The table lists this clone with a count of one. The chain links TRBV2 to TRBJ1-2; TRBD1 is a possible D gene (5 bases). V lost 5 bases and J 14 bases, leaving 27 bases between the germline ends. Germline lookup yields CDR1 SNHLY and CDR2 FYNNEI. This CDR3 spans 15 amino acids. In DNA form, the CDR3 reads TGTGCCAGCAGTCCTCAGATAGGGGTCCCCGAGATGAAGACCTTC. Translation: CASSPQIGVPEMKTF.

The V gene is TRBV5-4, the J gene TRBJ1-2, with D perhaps TRBD1 (5 bases). V was clipped by 0 bases and J by 5 bases, with 14 bases between them. CDR3 size: 15 residues. CDR1 SGHNT and CDR2 YYREEE come from the germline V gene (reference sequence). The CDR3 bases are TGTGCCAGCAGCTTGGACCCCAGGGTCCCTTATGGCTACACCTTC. Amino acid sequence: CASSLDPRVPYGYTF.

The chain uses TRBV10-3 and TRBJ1-2, with D possibly matching TRBD1 (5 bases). Deletions cut 4 bases from V and 8 bases from J, with 17 bases between. The CDR3 is made up of 14 amino acids. Germline values: CDR1 ENHRY, CDR2 SYGVKD. The CDR3 here is CAISAGPGAGGYTF. The CDR3 DNA is TGTGCCATCAGTGCAGGGCCAGGAGCTGGGGGCTACACCTTC.

The chain is built from TRBV7-2 and TRBJ2-3; TRBD2 matches at 10 bases. Per the germline V gene, CDR1 is SGHTA and CDR2 is FQGNSA. The trim removed 3 bases at V and 4 bases at J, leaving 4 bases unmatched. This CDR3 has 15 residues. The CDR3 nucleotides read TGTGCCAGCAGCTTTACTAGCGGGGTGTCAGATACGCAGTATTTT. Protein: CASSFTSGVSDTQYF.

This chain joins TRBV12-5 and TRBJ2-7; tentative D call: TRBD1 (5 bases). V gave up 8 bases and J gave up 5 bases, with 16 bases separating them. The CDR3 is made up of 13 amino acids. The germline CDR1 and CDR2 sequences are LGHNT and FRNRAP. CDR3 nucleotide sequence: TGTGCTAGTACGCGACAGAATTCCCACGAGCAGTACTTC. Encoded protein: CASTRQNSHEQYF.

The chain has TRBV5-1 and TRBJ2-5; 10 nucleotides align to TRBD2. The CDR3 consists of 17 residues. After removal of 2 bases from V and 3 bases from J, the junction contained 10 bases not matched to a gene. CDR1 SGHRS and CDR2 YFSETQ come from the germline V gene. The CDR3, as DNA: TGCGCCAGCAGCTTAGGTCTAGCGGGAGTAGCGGAAGAGACCCAGTACTTC. Translated: CASSLGLAGVAEETQYF.